This T cell receptor beta chain derives from a study of T-cell reconstitution after alpha-beta-depleted transplantation in children (dated by TCRdb to 2016 to 2018). For the study in its entirety: Using TCR repertoire profiling, the study followed T-cell immune reconstitution in a quantitative way in children after TCRalphabeta/CD19-depleted allogeneic hematopoietic cell transplantation.

Trimming takes 3 bases from V and 0 bases from J, and the germline ends sit 6 bases apart. From a lookup of the germline V gene (reference sequence), CDR1 and CDR2 are SGHAT and FQDESV. The CDR3 runs 14 residues from the cysteine to the phenylalanine. Only the CDR3 DNA stays, 42 bases, in frame from base 1. The library came from PCR. These reads were obtained on an Illumina HiSeq 2500. Molecular barcoding was employed in the preparation of TCR libraries, with unique molecular identifiers being used to normalize TCRbeta repertoire quantification. The raw public reads went through TCRdb reprocessing: fastp at Q25, MiXCR clone calling, in-frame beta chains kept. Duplicate CDR3 protein sequences are folded into a single record with the most common DNA and genes. The table for this sample lists almost 500,000 distinct CDR3 sequences; around 12% of them were counted only once. The ten largest clones represent approximately 5.4% of the sample.

The sample holds many counts of this clonotype. The antigen it recognizes is unknown. Within one base of it there is no much larger clone, and no base qualities were kept. The sequence links TRBV11-1 to TRBJ2-1, with no reliable assignment of the D segment. The clonotype was recovered from a human donor who donated a stem cell graft to a child with combined immunodeficiency. Sequenced material: PBMCs from the stem cell graft donor, taken from the stem cell graft. The nucleotide sequence is given as TGTGCCAGCAGCTTCGAGGTCTCCTACAATGAGCAGTTCTTC. Its amino acids are CASSFEVSYNEQFF.